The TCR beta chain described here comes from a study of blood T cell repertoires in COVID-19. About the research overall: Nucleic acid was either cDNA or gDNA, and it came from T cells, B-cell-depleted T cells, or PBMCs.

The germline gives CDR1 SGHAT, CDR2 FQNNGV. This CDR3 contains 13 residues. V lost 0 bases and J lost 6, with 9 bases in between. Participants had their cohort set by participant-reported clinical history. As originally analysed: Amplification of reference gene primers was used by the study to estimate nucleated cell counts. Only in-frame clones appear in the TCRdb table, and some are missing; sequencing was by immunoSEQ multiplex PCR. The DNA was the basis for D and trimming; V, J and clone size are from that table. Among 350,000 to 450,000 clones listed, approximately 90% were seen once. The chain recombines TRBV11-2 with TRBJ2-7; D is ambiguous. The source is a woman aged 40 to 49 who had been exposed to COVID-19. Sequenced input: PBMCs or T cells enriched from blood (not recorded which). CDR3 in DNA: TGTGCCAGCAGCTTAGAGGGCCTCGGCGAGCAGTACTTC. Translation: CASSLEGLGEQYF.